This T cell receptor beta chain is from a study of blood T cell repertoires in COVID-19. V shed 6 bases, J shed 0 bases, and the junction held 3 bases outside the gene matches. The CDR3 runs 17 residues. CDR1 is SNHLY, CDR2 FYNNEI, per germline. In the original analysis: It was from reference gene primer amplification that nucleated cell counts were estimated. The data were produced by immunoSEQ multiplex PCR, yet TCRdb's version contains in-frame clones alone and is incomplete. Clonal size and the V and J genes are those of that table, whereas D and trimming came from the DNA. Seen here are almost 500,000 clones, 80% to 90% observed once, and the top ten hold 6.5% to 9.5%. Clinical histories supplied by participants themselves formed the basis of cohort assignment. Recovery among Cohort 3 donors was established by two negative PCRs, clearance, or symptom resolution.

This TCR derives from a woman in her fifties or sixties who had recovered from COVID-19. Material: PBMCs or T cells enriched from blood (not recorded which). V usage is TRBV2 and J usage is TRBJ2-1; 15 bases are a match to TRBD2. The CDR3 DNA is TGTGCCAGCAGAGGGACTAGCGGGGGGTCCTCCTACAATGAGCAGTTCTTC. This encodes CASRGTSGGSSYNEQFF.